The text below deals with one TCR beta chain. Its antigen remains unidentified. Qualities for individual bases were not recorded, and no much larger clone is one base off. Using the deep immunoSEQ assay, multiplex PCR amplified TCR CDR3 regions from genomic DNA. Genomic DNA extracted from each cell subset was distributed evenly over all wells of several immunoSEQ 96-well plates, and each plate served as one replicate. For sorted subsets, 150 to 250 ng of genomic DNA, equivalent to 30,000 or so T cell genomes, went into each replicate PCR. The purified libraries were quantified using a Qubit 3.0 fluorometer, sized with a Bioanalyzer 2100, and then quantified again using the KAPA Library Quantification kit. A separate single-read 150-cycle Illumina NextSeq 550 flow cell was used to sequence each immunoSEQ 96-well plate. In the paper's pipeline: The immunoSEQ output contained only junctional sequences without quality scores, so filtering could not match that applied to full-length reads. To assign V/J genes and CDR3, sequences were annotated using PyIR, a Python wrapper for IgBLAST v1.9, with IMGT germline references. Any read was removed if the V/J assignment was weak (E-value above 1e-6), the CDR3 was missing, or the read contained stop codons, out-of-frame junctions, or ambiguous translated residues. V3J clonotypes were defined by identical inferred V gene, J gene, and CDR3 amino acid sequence. The percentage overlap between two repertoires was calculated by dividing the number of shared unique clonotypes by the size of the smaller repertoire. Richness of each repertoire was evaluated using RTK rarefaction, the Chao1 estimator, and Recon v2.1 estimates of unobserved clonotypes. Generation probabilities for all TCRbeta clonotypes obtained by the gDNA method from a handful of donors were computed using OLGA. This is the immuneACCESS table as TCRdb keeps it, with only in-frame sequences that have V and J called. A part of the clones is gone; compared with another copy, unresolved V genes explain less than half, and the rest is unexplained. The DNA was the basis for D and trimming; V, J and clone size are from that table. This sample holds 2,500,000 or so clones; around 90% were observed only once. The ten largest clones take up over 0.12% of the sample.

This entry is derived from a study of shared clonotypes between healthy human individuals (dated by TCRdb to 2020 to 2021). About the study as a whole: A couple of women and a few men aged 18 to 49 years were included in the cohort. The study deeply sequenced blood TCR repertoires of five healthy adults to estimate repertoire size and the extent of clonotype sharing between individuals. For each donor, three plates each were used for CD4 naive and CD4 memory, two plates were used for CD8 naive, and one plate was used for CD8 memory. To increase sequencing depth and limit assay-specific biases, TCR repertoire library preparation and sequencing were carried out by different laboratories using diverse techniques. Per donor, leukapheresis produced somewhere between about 0.85 and 10 billion PBMCs.

Sequences SGHDT (CDR1) and YYEEEE (CDR2) are obtained from the germline V gene. The CDR3, cysteine through phenylalanine, is 13 amino acids long. Of the read, only the CDR3 DNA is kept; its 39 bases are in frame from base 1. V is pruned by 4 bases and J by 4 bases, leaving 3 bases of the junction without a gene match. Healthy HIV-negative adults with no recently reported acute infections or vaccinations were included as donors. Every donor was a Caucasian adult residing in Nashville, Tennessee, USA. CD4+ T cells were enriched by magnetic negative selection, after which naive cells were positively selected on CD45RA and the negative fraction was taken as the memory subset. Blood was collected by leukapheresis, and PBMCs were isolated by Ficoll-Histopaque density gradient centrifugation and then cryopreserved in liquid nitrogen vapor phase. Analytical flow cytometry was used to check the purity and quantity of every magnetically sorted T cell population. From each sorted fraction, genomic DNA was isolated and quantified by UV absorbance on a Nanodrop 2000c.

The paper as a whole reports these results and caveats: The genetic and exposure-history diversity represented was limited by the small number of donors. Pairwise subsampling led to the expectation that sequencing depth would affect the degree of clonotype sharing among donors. Even with the large sequencing depth, rarefaction of the sorted-subset datasets indicated that sequencing was incomplete. Sampling was restricted to blood, and TCR repertoires in tissue are likely to differ from TCR repertoires in blood. Naive subsets generally had larger estimated clonotype richness than memory subsets. Compared with non-shared clonotypes, the clonotypes found in all four sorted-subset donors had higher generation probabilities. When four donors were compared, the shared fraction of clonotypes was around 5% for naive CD4, more than 3% for naive CD8, roughly 2.5% for memory CD4, and roughly 0.4% for memory CD8.

The sequence was collected from a man aged 18-30 years in good health. The chain joins TRBV5-6 to TRBJ1-2, and 8 junction bases match TRBD1. The specimen sequenced was naive CD4+ T cells sorted from blood. What the cell subset or site label conveys for this sample: CD45RA+ positively selected. The DNA sequence reads TGTGCCAGCAGCCCGGACAGGGTCTATGGCTACACCTTC. Its protein is CASSPDRVYGYTF.